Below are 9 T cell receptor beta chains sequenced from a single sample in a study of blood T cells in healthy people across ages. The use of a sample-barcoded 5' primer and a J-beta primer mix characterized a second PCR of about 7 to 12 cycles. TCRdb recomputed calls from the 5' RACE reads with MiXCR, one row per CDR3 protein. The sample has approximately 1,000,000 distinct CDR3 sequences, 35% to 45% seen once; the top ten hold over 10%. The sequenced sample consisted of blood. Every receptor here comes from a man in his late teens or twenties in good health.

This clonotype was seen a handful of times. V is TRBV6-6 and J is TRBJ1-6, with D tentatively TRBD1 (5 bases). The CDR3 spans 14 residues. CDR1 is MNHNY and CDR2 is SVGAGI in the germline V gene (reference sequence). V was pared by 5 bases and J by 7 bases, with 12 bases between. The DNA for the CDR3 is TGTGCCAGCAGTCCGGACAAGTCAAATTCACCCCTCCACTTT. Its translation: CASSPDKSNSPLHF.

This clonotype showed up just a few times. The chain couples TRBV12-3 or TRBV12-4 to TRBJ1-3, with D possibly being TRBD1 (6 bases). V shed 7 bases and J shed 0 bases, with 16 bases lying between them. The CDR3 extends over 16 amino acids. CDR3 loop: CASNVGTGSSGNTIYF. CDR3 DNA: TGTGCCAGCAACGTGGGAACAGGGTCCTCTGGAAACACCATATATTTT.

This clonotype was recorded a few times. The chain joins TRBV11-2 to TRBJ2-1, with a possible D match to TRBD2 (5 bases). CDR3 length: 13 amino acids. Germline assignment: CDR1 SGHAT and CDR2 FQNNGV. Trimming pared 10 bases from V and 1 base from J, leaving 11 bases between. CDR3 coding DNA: TGTGCCACCCAGCGGTTTTCCTACAATGAGCAGTTCTTC. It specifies CATQRFSYNEQFF. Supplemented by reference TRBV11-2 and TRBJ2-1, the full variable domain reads EAGVAQSPRYKIIEKRQSVAFWCNPISGHATLYWYQQILGQGPKLLIQFQNNGVVDDSQLPKDRFSAERLKGVDSTLKIQPAKLEDSAVYLCATQRFSYNEQFFGPGTRLTVL.

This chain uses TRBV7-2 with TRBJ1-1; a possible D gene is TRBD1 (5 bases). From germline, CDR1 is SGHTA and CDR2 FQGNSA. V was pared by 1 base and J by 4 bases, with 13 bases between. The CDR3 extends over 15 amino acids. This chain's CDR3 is CASSLGGAGGTEAFF. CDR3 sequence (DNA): TGTGCCAGCAGCTTAGGAGGGGCCGGGGGCACTGAAGCTTTCTTT. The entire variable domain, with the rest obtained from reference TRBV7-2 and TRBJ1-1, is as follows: GAGVSQSPSNKVTEKGKDVELRCDPISGHTALYWYRQSLGQGLEFLIYFQGNSAPDKSGLPSDRFSAERTGGSVSTLTIQRTQQEDSAVYLCASSLGGAGGTEAFFGQGTRLTVV.

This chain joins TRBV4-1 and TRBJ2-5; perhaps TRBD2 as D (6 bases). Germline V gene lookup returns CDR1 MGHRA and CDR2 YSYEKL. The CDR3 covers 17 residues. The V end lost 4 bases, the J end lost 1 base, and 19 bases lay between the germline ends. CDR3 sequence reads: CASSLRQGGFVQETQYF. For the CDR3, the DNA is TGCGCCAGCAGCCTACGTCAGGGAGGTTTTGTCCAAGAGACCCAGTACTTC.

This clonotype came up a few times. The CDR3 DNA reads TGCGCCAGCAGCTTGGATGTTTCGGGGGGTTATGGCTACACCTTC. Translating gives CASSLDVSGGYGYTF. The chain has TRBV5-1 and TRBJ1-2, with D perhaps TRBD1 (5 bases). This CDR3 is built from 15 residues. V lost 0 bases and J lost 5, with 14 bases in between. Germline V gives CDR1 SGHRS, CDR2 YFSETQ.

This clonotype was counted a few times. The CDR3 sequence is CASSLDTRGFRNGYTF. CDR3 DNA: TGTGCCAGCAGCTTAGACACGAGGGGTTTTCGGAATGGCTACACCTTC. The V call is TRBV7-2, the J call TRBJ1-2, with D possibly being TRBD1 (5 bases). V lost 1 base and J 6 bases, leaving 18 bases between the germline ends. CDR3 length: 16 amino acids. Germline V gene data show CDR1 as SGHTA and CDR2 as FQGNSA.

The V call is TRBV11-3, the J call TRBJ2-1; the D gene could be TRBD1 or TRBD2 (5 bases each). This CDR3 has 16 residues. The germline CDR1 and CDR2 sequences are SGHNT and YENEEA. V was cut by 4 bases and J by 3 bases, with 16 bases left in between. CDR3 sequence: CASSSIGTVHYNEQFF. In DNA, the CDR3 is TGTGCCAGCAGCTCTATAGGGACGGTCCACTACAATGAGCAGTTCTTC.

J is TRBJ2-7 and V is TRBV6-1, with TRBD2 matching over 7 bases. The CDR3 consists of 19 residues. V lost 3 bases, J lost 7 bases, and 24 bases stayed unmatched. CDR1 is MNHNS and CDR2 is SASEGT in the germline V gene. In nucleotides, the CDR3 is TGTGCCAGCAGTGAGGGGAGTCGTTCTAGCGGATCGTTATACAATGAGCAGTACTTC. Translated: CASSEGSRSSGSLYNEQYF.